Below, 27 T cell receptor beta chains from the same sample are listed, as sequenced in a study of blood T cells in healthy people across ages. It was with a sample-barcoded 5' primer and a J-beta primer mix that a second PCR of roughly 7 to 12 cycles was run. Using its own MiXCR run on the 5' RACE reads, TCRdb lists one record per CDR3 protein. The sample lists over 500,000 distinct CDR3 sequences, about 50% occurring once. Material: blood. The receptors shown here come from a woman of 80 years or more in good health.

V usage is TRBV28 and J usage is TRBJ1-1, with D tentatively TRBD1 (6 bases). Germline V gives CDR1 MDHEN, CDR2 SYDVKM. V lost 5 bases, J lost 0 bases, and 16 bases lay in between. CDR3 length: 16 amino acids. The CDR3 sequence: CASSPRGQLMNTEAFF. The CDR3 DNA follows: TGTGCCAGCAGTCCTAGAGGACAGCTCATGAACACTGAAGCTTTCTTT.

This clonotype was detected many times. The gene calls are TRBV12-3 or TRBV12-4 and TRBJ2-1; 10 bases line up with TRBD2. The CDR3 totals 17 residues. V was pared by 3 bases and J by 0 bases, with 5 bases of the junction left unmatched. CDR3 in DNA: TGTGCCAGCAGTTTGGCGGCTAGCGGGAGCTCCTACAATGAGCAGTTCTTC. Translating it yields CASSLAASGSSYNEQFF.

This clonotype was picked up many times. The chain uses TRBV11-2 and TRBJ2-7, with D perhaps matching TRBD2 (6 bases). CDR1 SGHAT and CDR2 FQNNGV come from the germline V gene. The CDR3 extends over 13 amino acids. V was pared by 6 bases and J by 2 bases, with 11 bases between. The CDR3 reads CASRGTLTYEQYF. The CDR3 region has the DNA TGTGCCAGCAGAGGGACTTTGACCTACGAGCAGTACTTC.

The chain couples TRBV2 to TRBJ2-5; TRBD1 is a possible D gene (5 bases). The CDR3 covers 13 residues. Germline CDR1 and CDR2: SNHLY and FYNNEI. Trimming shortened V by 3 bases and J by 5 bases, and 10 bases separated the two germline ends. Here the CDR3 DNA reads TGTGCCAGCAGTGACAGGTGGGGCGAGACCCAGTACTTC. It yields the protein CASSDRWGETQYF.

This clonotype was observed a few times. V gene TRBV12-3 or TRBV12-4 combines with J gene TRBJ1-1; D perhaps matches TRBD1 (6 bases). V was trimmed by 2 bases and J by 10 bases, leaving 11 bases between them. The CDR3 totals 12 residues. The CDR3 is CASSLSGALAFF. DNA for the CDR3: TGTGCCAGCAGTTTATCGGGGGCTTTAGCTTTCTTT.

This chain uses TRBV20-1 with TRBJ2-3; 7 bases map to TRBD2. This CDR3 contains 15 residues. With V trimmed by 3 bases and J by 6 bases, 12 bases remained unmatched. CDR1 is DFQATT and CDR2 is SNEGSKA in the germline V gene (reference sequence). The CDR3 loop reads CSASSPGTNMDTQYF. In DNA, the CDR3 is TGCAGTGCTAGTAGCCCAGGGACTAACATGGATACGCAGTATTTT.

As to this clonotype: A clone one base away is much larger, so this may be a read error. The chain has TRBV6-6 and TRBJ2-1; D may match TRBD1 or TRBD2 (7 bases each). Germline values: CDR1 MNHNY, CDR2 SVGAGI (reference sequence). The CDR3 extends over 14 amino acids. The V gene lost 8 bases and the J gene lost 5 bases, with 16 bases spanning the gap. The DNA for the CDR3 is TGTGCCAGCGGGGGAGGGACAGTCCACAATGAGCAGTTCTTC. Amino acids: CASGGGTVHNEQFF.

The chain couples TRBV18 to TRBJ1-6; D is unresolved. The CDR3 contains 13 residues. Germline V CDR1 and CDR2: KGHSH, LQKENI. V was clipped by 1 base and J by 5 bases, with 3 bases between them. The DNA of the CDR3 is TGTGCCAGCTCACCACGAGATAATTCACCCCTCCACTTT. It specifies CASSPRDNSPLHF.

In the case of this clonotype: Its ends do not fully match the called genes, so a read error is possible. In DNA form, the CDR3 reads TGCGGTGCTAGAAGGGTGAGTGGGAGCTCCTACAATGAGCAGTTCTTC. Its translation: CGARRVSGSSYNEQFF. This chain links TRBV20-1 with TRBJ2-1, with D perhaps matching TRBD2 (5 bases). CDR3 length equals 16 residues. Germline CDR1 reads DFQATT; CDR2 reads SNEGSKA (reference sequence).

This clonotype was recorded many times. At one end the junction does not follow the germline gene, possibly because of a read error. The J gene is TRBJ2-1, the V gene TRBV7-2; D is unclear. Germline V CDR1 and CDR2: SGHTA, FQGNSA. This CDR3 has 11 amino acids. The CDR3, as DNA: TGTGCCAGCAGCTCCTTCAATGAGCAGTTCTTC. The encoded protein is CASSSFNEQFF.

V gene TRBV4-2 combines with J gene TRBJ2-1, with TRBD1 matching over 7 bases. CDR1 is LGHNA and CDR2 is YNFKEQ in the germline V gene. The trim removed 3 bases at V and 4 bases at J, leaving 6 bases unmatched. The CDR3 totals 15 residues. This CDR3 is CASSHAGTDYNEQFF. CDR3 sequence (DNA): TGTGCCAGCAGCCACGCCGGGACAGATTACAATGAGCAGTTCTTC.

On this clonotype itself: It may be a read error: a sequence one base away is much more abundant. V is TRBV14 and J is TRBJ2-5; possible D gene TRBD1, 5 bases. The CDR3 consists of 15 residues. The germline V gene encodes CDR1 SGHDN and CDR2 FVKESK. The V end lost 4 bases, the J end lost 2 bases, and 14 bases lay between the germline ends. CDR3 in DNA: TGTGCCAGCAGCCGGTTCGACAGAAGACAAGAGACCCAGTACTTC. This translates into CASSRFDRRQETQYF.

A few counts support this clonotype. The CDR3 protein is CASSLAGGPGEQYF. The CDR3 coding sequence is TGTGCCAGCAGTTTAGCGGGGGGGCCGGGCGAGCAGTACTTC. V and J are TRBV28 and TRBJ2-7; 9 positions match TRBD2. Looked up from germline, CDR1 is MDHEN and CDR2 is SYDVKM. V lost 2 bases and J lost 6; bases outside the gene matches: 5. This CDR3 is built from 14 residues.

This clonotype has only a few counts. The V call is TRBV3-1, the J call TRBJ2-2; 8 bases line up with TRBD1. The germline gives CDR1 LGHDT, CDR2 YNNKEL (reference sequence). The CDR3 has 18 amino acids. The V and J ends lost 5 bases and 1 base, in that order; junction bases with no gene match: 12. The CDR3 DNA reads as TGTGCCAGCAGCACCCGAAACCCCGACAGGGGGAACACCGGGGAGCTGTTTTTT. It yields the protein CASSTRNPDRGNTGELFF. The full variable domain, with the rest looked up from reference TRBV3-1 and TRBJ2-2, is DTAVSQTPKYLVTQMGNDKSIKCEQNLGHDTMYWYKQDSKKFLKIMFSYNNKELIINETVPNRFSPKSPDKAHLNLHINSLELGDSAVYFCASSTRNPDRGNTGELFFGEGSRLTVL.

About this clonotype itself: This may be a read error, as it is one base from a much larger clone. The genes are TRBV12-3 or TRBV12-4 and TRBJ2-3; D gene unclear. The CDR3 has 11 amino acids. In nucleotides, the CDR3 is TGTGCCAGCAAGATCACAGATGCGCAGTATTTT. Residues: CASKITDAQYF.

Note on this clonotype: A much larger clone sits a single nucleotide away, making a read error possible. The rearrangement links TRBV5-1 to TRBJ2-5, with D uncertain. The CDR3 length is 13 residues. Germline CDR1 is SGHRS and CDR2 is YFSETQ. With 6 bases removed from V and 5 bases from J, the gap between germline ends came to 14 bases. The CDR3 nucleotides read TGCGCCAGCAACCCATATAGCCCGGAGACCCAGTACTTC. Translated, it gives CASNPYSPETQYF.

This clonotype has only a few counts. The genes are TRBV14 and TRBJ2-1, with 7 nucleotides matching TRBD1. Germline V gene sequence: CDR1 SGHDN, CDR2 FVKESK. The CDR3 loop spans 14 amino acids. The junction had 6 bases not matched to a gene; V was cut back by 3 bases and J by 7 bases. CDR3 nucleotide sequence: TGTGCCAGCAGCCAGCAGACAGGGATAAATGAGCAGTTCTTC. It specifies CASSQQTGINEQFF.

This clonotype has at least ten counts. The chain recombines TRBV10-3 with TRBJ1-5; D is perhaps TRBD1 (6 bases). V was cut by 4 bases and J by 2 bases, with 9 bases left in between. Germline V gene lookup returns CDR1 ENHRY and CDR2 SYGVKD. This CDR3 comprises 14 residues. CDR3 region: CAISGEGGNQPQHF. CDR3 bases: TGTGCCATCAGTGGGGAGGGGGGCAATCAGCCCCAGCATTTT.

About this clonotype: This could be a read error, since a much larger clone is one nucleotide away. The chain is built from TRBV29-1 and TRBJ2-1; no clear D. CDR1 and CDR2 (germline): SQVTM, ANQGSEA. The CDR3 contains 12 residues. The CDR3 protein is CSARASYKEQFF. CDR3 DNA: TGCAGCGCCCGAGCCTCCTACAAGGAGCAGTTCTTC.

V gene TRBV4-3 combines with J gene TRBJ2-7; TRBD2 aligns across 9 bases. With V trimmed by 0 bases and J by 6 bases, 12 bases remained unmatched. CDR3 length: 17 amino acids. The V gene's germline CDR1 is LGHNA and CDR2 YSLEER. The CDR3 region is CASSQEWLEAGGTEQYF. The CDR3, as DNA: TGCGCCAGCAGCCAAGAATGGTTGGAAGCGGGAGGTACCGAGCAGTACTTC.

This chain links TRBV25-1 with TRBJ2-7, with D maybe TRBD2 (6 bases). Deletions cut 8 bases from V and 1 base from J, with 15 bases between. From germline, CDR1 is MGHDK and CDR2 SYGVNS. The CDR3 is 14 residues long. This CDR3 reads CASRRTGESYEQYF. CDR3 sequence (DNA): TGTGCCAGCCGGCGGACGGGAGAATCCTACGAGCAGTACTTC.

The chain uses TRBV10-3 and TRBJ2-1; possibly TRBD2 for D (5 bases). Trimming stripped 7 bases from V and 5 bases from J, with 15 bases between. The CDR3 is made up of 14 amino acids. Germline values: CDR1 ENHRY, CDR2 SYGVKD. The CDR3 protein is CAITKVGGHNEQFF. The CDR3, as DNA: TGTGCCATCACCAAAGTAGGAGGTCACAATGAGCAGTTCTTC.

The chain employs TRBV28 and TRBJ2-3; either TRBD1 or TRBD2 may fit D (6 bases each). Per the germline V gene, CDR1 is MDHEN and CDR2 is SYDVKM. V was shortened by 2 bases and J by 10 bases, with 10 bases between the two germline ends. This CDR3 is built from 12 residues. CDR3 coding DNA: TGTGCCAGCAGTTTACGGGGGCTCGCGCAGTATTTT. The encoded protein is CASSLRGLAQYF.

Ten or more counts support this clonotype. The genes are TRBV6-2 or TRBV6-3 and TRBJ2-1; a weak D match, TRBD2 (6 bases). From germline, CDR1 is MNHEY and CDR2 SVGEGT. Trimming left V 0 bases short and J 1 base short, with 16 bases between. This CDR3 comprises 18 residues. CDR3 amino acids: CASSYSSLATTSYNEQFF. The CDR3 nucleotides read TGTGCCAGCAGTTACTCGAGCCTAGCGACTACATCCTACAATGAGCAGTTCTTC.

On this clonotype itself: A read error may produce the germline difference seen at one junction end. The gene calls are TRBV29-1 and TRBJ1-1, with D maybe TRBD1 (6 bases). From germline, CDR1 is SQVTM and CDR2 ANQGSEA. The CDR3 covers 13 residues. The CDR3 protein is CSGEAGGGTEAFF. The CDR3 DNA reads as TGCAGCGGTGAAGCGGGGGGCGGGACTGAAGCTTTCTTT.

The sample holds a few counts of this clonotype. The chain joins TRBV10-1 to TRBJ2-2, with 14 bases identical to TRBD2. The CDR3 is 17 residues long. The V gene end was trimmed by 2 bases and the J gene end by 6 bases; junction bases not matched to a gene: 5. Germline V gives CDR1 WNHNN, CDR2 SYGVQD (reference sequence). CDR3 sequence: CASSERGLAGEPGELFF. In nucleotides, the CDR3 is TGCGCCAGCAGTGAGAGGGGACTAGCGGGAGAACCCGGGGAGCTGTTTTTT.

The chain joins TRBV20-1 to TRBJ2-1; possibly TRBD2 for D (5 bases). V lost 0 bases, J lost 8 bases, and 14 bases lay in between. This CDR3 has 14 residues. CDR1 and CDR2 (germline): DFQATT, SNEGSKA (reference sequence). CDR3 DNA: TGCAGTGCTAGAGATAGTAAGAGGGTCGATGAGCAGTTCTTC. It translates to CSARDSKRVDEQFF.